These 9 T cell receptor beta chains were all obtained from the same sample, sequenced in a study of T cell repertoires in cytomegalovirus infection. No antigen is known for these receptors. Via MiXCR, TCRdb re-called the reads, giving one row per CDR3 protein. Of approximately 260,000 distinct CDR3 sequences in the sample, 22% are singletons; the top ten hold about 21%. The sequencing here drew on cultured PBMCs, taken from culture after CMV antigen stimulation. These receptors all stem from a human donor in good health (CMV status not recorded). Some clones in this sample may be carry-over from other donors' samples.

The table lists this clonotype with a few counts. CDR3 nucleotide sequence: TGTGCCAGCAGCTTAGGCTCGGGAGGGCGGGGAGATACGCAGTATTTT. Translated, it gives CASSLGSGGRGDTQYF. V and J are TRBV7-6 and TRBJ2-3; 8 bases line up with TRBD2. The germline CDR1 and CDR2 sequences are SGHVS and FNYEAQ. Losses at the gene ends were 1 base for V and 5 bases for J; bases not matched to a gene: 8. The CDR3 loop spans 16 amino acids.

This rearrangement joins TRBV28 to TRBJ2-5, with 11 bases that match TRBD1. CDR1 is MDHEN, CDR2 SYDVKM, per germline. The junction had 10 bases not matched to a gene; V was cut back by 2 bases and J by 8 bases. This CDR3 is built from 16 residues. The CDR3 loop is CASSLPNPGQGVTQYF. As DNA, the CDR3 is TGTGCCAGCAGTTTACCCAATCCGGGACAGGGGGTCACCCAGTACTTC.

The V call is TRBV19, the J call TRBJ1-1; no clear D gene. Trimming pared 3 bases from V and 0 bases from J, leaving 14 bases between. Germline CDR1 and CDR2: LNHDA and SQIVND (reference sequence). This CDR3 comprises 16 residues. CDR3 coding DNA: TGTGCCAGTAGTATTCTCGAATCAGGCATGAACACTGAAGCTTTCTTT. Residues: CASSILESGMNTEAFF.

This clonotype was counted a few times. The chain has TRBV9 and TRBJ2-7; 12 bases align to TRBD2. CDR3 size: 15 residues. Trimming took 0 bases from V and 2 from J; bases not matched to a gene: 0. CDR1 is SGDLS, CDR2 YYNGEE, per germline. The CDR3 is CASSVGTSGTYEQYF. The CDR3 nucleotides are TGTGCCAGCAGCGTAGGGACTAGCGGGACCTACGAGCAGTACTTC.

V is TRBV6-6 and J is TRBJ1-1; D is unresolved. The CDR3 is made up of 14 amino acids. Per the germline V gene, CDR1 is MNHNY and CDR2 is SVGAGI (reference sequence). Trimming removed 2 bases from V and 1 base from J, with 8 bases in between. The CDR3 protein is CASSYQNKNTEAFF. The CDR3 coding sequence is TGTGCCAGCAGTTACCAAAACAAGAACACTGAAGCTTTCTTT.

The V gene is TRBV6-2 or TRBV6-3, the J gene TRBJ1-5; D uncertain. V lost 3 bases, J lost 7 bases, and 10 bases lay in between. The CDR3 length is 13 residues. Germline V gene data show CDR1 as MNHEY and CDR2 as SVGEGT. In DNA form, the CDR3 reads TGTGCCAGCAGTTATCAGCGCGACCAGCCCCAGCATTTT. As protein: CASSYQRDQPQHF.

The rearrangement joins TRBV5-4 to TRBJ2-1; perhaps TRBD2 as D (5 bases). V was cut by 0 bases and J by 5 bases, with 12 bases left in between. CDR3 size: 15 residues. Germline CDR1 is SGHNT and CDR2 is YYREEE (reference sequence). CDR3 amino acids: CASSLGGSMNNEQFF. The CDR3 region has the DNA TGTGCCAGCAGCTTGGGTGGGAGTATGAACAATGAGCAGTTCTTC.

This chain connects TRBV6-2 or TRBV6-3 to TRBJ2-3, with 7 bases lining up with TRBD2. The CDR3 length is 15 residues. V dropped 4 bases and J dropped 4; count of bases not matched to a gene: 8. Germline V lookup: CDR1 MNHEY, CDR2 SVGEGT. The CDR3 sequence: CASSWTRRGADTQYF. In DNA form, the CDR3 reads TGTGCCAGCAGTTGGACTCGCCGGGGGGCAGATACGCAGTATTTT.

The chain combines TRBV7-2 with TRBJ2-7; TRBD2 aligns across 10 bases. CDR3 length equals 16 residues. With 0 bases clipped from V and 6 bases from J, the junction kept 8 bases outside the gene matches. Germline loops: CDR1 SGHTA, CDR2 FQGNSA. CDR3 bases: TGTGCCAGCAGCTTAGCCCCGGTAGCGGGAGGACTCGAGCAGTACTTC. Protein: CASSLAPVAGGLEQYF.